This entry describes one TCR beta chain. This sample was included in a study of blood T cell repertoires in COVID-19. Using immunoSEQ multiplex PCR, the repertoire was profiled, and TCRdb retains in-frame clones only, with some absent. In the table there are about 280,000 clones, 80% to 90% of which are singletons. The V and J ends lost 8 bases and 3 bases respectively, with 22 bases between them. The length of the CDR3 is 17 residues. Looked up from germline, CDR1 is SNHLY and CDR2 is FYNNEI. This receptor was obtained from a woman aged 50 to 60 who had recovered from COVID-19. Sample: peripheral blood. V is TRBV2 and J is TRBJ1-4; tentatively, D is TRBD1 (6 bases). CDR3 nucleotides: TGTGCCAGCGGGGCTACCGTACAACAGGGACCTAATGAAAAACTGTTTTTT. This encodes CASGATVQQGPNEKLFF.